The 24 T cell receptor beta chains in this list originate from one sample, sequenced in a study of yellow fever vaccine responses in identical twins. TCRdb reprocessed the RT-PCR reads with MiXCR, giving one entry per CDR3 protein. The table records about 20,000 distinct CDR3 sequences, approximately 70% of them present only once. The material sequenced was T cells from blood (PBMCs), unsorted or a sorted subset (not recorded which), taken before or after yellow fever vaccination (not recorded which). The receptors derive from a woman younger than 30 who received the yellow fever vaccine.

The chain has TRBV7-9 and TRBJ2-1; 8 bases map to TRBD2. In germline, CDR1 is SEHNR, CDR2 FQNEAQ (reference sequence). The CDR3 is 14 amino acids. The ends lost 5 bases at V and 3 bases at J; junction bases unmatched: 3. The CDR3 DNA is TGTGCCAGCAGCCATCGGGGGGGCTACAATGAGCAGTTCTTC. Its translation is CASSHRGGYNEQFF.

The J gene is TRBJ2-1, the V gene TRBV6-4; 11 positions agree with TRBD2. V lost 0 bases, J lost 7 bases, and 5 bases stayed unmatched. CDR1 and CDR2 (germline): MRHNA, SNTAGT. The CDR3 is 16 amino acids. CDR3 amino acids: CASSDSSSGGVNEQFF. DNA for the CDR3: TGTGCCAGCAGTGACTCGAGTAGCGGGGGGGTGAATGAGCAGTTCTTC.

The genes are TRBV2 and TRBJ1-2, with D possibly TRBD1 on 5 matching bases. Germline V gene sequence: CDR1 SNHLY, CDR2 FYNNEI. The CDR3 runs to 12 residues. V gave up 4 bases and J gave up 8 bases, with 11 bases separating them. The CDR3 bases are TGTGCCAGCAGTGTAAGACAGCGGGGCTACACCTTC. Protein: CASSVRQRGYTF.

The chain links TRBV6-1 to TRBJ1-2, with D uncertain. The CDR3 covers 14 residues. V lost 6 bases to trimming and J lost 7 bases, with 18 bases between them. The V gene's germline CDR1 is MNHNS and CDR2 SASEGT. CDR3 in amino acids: CASRAGSREGGYTF. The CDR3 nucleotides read TGTGCCAGCAGGGCCGGGTCCCGAGAAGGTGGCTACACCTTC.

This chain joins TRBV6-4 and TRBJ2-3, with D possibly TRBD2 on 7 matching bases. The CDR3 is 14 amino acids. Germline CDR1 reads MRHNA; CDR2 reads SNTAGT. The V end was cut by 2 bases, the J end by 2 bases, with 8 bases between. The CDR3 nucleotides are TGTGCCAGCAGTGACGGGGGGGCCACAGATACGCAGTATTTT. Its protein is CASSDGGATDTQYF.

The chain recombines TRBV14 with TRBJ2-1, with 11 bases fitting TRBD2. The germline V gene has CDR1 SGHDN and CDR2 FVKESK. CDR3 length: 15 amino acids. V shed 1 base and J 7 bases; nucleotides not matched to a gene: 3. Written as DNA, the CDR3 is TGTGCCAGCAGCCAAGGACTAGCGGGATGGAATGAGCAGTTCTTC. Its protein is CASSQGLAGWNEQFF.

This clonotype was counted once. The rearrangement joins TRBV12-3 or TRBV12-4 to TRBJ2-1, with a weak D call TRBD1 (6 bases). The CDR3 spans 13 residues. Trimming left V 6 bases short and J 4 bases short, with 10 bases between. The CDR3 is CASRTDSYNEQFF. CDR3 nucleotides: TGTGCCAGCAGAACGGACAGTTACAATGAGCAGTTCTTC.

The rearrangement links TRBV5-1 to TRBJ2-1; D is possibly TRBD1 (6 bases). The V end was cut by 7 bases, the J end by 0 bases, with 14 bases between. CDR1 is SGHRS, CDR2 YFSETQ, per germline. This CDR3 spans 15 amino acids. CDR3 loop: CASSTDSSSYNEQFF. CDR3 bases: TGCGCCAGCTCTACGGACAGCAGCTCCTACAATGAGCAGTTCTTC.

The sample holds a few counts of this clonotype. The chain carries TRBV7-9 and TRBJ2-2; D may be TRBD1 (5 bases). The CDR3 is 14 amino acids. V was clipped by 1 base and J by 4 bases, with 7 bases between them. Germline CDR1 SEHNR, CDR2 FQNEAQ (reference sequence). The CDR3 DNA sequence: TGTGCCAGCAGCTTAGGGGGCAGCACCGGGGAGCTGTTTTTT. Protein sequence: CASSLGGSTGELFF.

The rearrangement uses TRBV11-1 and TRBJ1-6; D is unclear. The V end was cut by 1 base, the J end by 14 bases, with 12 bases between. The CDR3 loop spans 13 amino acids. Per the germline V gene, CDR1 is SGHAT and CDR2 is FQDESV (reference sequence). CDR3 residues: CASSLVDGVALHF. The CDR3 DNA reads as TGTGCCAGCAGCTTAGTGGATGGGGTGGCCCTCCACTTT.

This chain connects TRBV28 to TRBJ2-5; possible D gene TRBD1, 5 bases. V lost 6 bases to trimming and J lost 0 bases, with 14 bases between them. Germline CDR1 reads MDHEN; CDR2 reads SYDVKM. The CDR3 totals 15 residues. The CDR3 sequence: CASRQDRRYQETQYF. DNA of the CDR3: TGTGCCAGCAGACAGGACCGCCGCTACCAAGAGACCCAGTACTTC.

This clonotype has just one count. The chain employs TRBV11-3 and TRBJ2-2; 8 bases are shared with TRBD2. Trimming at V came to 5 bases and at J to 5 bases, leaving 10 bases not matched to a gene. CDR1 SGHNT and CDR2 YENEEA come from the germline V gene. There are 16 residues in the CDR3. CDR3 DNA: TGTGCCAGCAGCAAATTAGGACTAGCAGGGACCGGGGAGCTGTTTTTT. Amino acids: CASSKLGLAGTGELFF.

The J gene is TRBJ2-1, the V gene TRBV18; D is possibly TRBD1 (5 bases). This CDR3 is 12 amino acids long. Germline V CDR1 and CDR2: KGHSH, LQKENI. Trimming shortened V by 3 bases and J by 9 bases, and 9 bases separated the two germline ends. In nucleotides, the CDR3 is TGTGCCAGCTCACCGCAGGGCCTTGAGCAGTTCTTC. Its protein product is CASSPQGLEQFF. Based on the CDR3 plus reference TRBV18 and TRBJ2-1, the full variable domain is NAGVMQNPRHLVRRRGQEARLRCSPMKGHSHVYWYRQLPEEGLKFMVYLQKENIIDESGMPKERFSAEFPKEGPSILRIQQVVRGDSAAYFCASSPQGLEQFFGPGTRLTVL.

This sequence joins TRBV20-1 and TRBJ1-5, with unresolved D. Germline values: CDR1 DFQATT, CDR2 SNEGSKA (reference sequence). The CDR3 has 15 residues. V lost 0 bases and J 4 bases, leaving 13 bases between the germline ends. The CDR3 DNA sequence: TGCAGTGCTAGAGATCGCACAGAGGCTAATCAGCCCCAGCATTTT. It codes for CSARDRTEANQPQHF.

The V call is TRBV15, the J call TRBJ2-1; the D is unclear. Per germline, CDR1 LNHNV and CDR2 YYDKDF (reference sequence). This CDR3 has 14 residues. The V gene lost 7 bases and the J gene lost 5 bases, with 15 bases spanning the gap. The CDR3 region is CATKFSGGNNEQFF. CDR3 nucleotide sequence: TGTGCCACCAAATTTTCAGGCGGAAACAATGAGCAGTTCTTC.

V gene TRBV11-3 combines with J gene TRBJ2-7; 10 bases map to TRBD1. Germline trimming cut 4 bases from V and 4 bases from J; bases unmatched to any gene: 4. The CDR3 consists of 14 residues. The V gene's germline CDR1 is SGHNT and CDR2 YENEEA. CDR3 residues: CASSSRDRGYEQYV. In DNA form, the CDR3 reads TGTGCCAGCAGCTCCCGGGACAGGGGTTACGAGCAGTACGTC.

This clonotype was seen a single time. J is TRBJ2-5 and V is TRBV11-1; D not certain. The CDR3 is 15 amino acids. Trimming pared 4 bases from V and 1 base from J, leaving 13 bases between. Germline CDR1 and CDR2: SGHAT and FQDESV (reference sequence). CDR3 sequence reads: CASSSPTKTQETQYF. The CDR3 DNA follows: TGTGCCAGCAGCTCACCGACGAAGACCCAAGAGACCCAGTACTTC.

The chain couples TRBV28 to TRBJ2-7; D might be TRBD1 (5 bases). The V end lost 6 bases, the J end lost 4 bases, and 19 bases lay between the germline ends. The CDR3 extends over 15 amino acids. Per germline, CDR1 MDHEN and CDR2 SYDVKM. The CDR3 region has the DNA TGTGCCAGCAGCCCGCGGCGGCAGGGTGGGTACGAGCAGTACTTC. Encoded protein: CASSPRRQGGYEQYF.

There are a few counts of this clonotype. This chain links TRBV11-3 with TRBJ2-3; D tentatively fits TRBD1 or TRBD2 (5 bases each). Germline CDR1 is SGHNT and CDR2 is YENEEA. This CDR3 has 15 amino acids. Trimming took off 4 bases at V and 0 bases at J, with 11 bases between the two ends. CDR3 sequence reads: CASSSGTSSTDTQYF. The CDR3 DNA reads TGTGCCAGCAGCTCCGGGACCTCTAGCACAGATACGCAGTATTTT.

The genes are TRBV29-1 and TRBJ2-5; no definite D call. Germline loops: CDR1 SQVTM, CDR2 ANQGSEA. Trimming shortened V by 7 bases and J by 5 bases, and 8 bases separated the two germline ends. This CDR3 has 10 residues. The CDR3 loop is CSADLETQYF. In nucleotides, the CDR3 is TGCAGCGCAGATCTCGAGACCCAGTACTTC.

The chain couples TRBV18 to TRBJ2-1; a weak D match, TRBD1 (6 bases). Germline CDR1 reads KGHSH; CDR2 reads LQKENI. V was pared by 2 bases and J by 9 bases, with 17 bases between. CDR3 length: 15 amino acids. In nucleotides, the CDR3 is TGTGCCAGCTCACCAGTGAGGGACACCCCGGGTGAGCAGTTCTTC. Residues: CASSPVRDTPGEQFF.

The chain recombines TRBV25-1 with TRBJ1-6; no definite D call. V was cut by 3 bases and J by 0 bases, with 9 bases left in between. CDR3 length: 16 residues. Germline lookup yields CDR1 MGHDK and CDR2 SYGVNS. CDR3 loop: CASSDRSSSYNSPLHF. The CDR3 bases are TGTGCCAGCAGTGACAGGTCGTCCTCCTATAATTCACCCCTCCACTTT.

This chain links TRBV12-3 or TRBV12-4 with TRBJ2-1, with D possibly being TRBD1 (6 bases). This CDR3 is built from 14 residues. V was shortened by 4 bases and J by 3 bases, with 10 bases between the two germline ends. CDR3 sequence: CASSSDSHYNEQFF. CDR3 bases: TGTGCCAGCAGTTCGGACAGCCACTACAATGAGCAGTTCTTC.

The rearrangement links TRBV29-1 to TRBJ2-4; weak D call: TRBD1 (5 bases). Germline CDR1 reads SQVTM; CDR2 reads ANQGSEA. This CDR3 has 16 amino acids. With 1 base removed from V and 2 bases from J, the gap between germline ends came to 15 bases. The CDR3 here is CSVEGGSGWTKNIQYF. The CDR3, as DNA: TGCAGCGTTGAAGGGGGCTCAGGGTGGACCAAAAACATTCAGTACTTC. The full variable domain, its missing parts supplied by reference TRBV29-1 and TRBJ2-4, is SAVISQKPSRDICQRGTSLTIQCQVDSQVTMMFWYRQQPGQSLTLIATANQGSEATYESGFVIDKFPISRPNLTFSTLTVSNMSPEDSSIYLCSVEGGSGWTKNIQYFGAGTRLSVL.